The T cell receptor beta chain described here comes from a study of regulatory T cells in long-lasting Graves disease. The time point denotes: persistent/refractory GD, antithyroid drugs over 5 years with positive TRAb. The TCR library was prepared using RNA isolated from PBMCs. CDR3-region Arm-PCR and iRepertoire HTBI primers produced the TCR beta libraries. TCRdb reanalysed the multiplex PCR reads using MiXCR and keeps one entry per CDR3 protein. The sample yields under 450,000 distinct CDR3 sequences, around 20% seen once. The CDR3 is 14 amino acids. Germline V gene lookup returns CDR1 DFQATT and CDR2 SNEGSKA (reference sequence). J lost 5 bases, V lost 0 bases, and 6 bases had no gene match. This clonotype was detected many times.

V is TRBV20-1 and J is TRBJ2-5; 7 bases fit TRBD1. This TCR derives from a female donor with Graves disease. The specimen was peripheral blood mononuclear cells (PBMCs), collected when the disease was refractory, from a patient treated with antithyroid drugs. The CDR3 protein is CSARETTGSETQYF. CDR3 DNA: TGCAGTGCTAGAGAGACGACAGGGTCGGAGACCCAGTACTTC.